This entry concerns a single T cell receptor beta chain. Its antigen remains unidentified. No much larger clone exists at a distance of one base, and base qualities are not known. The data derive from a study of human T cells and chemical hapten exposure (dated by TCRdb to the early 2020s). Regarding the complete study: For sensitization, 2% DPC in acetone was applied to a 2 cm by 2 cm area of upper inner arm skin. Throughout the approximately 26-week study period, patients were also given weekly therapeutic DPC doses on the scalp. Patch testing on the upper back used Finn chambers containing 0.01% DPC, with scoring done after 6 days according to International Contact Dermatitis Research Group standards. The mostly female patient cohort included alopecia areata with under or over 50% scalp involvement, alopecia totalis and alopecia universalis. Libraries were combined into a pool for sequencing, and differences in TCR yield between samples came mainly from small differences in library volumes within the pool. This study followed changes in the peripheral blood TCR repertoire in vivo during primary and secondary sensitization of alopecia patients to the hapten diphenylcyclopropenone (DPC). Blood was sampled from patients pre-sensitization (week 0) and at 2, 6 and about 24 weeks after DPC sensitization. Blood for TCR sequencing was provided by twenty-nine alopecia patients at one to four time points (pre-sensitization, 2, 6 and 24 weeks). Study-level results and caveats: Patch test score was positively correlated with the number of PT1 expanded TCRs, with significance at thresholds 8, 16 and 32 but not at 4. Because all patients had alopecia, a presumed autoimmune disease, the immune response of the patients might differ from that of healthy individuals. DPC sensitization did not change how many TCRs were above 1 in 1000 frequency, and no evidence was found of alterations in global repertoire structure. Repeated subsampling changed both the strength of the expansion versus patch-test correlation and the threshold at which the correlation became significant. Expanded TCRs formed significantly more large CDR3 similarity clusters than pre-sensitization or healthy control sets, consistent with antigen-driven responses.

Explained via the paper, the time point label denotes: patch test 1, 2 weeks after DPC sensitization. Reading the label with the study, this specimen's treatment or condition is: therapeutic diphenylcyclopropenone sensitization with weekly scalp DPC. At every patch-test visit, the blood draw took place before the patch test was put on. Eligible patients were aged 18 to 70, diagnosed with alopecia, deemed suitable for DPC therapy, and excluded if pregnant. Total RNA was extracted from unfractionated whole blood collected in Tempus Blood RNA tubes. The CDR3 has 16 amino acids, counting the end cysteine and phenylalanine. Kept here is only the CDR3 DNA, which spans 48 bases and is read in frame from base 1. Looking up the germline V gene yields CDR1 SGHAT and CDR2 FQNNGV. V is pruned by 5 bases and J by 8 bases, leaving 9 bases of the junction without a gene match. Library preparation used RACE. TCRdb names NextSeq 500 as the instrument used. During library preparation, unique molecular identifiers were attached to individual cDNA molecules so that TCRs could be counted in a quantitative, reproducible way. For every blood RNA sample, sequencing covered both the TCR alpha and TCR beta chains. The paper's data handling went like this. Samples had a median of about 96,000 TCRs, with a range from roughly 23,224 to 750,000. The Decombinator software suite was used to annotate V, J and CDR3 in the TCR reads. For the PS versus PT1 abundance plots, all samples were subsampled to the same number of TCRs (28,000). TCRs were defined as expanded if absent before sensitization and observed at least eight times at the 2-week time point. The raw public reads went through TCRdb reprocessing: fastp at Q25, MiXCR clone calling, in-frame beta chains kept. Rows with one shared CDR3 protein collapse into an entry with the most common genes and DNA. TCRdb, rather than the study authors, made the V and J calls. Recorded for this sample are around 100,000 distinct CDR3 sequences; approximately 10% of them occurred a single time. The biggest ten clones account for approximately 4% of the sample.

The specimen was whole blood, collected in connection with sensitization to the hapten diphenylcyclopropenone (DPC). The chain is encoded by TRBV11-2 joined to TRBJ2-4, with 13 junctional bases fitting TRBD2. The TCR comes from a woman aged 40 to 50 with alopecia areata. Some clones in this sample may be carry-over from other donors' samples. The DNA sequence follows: TGTGCCAGCAGCAGGACTAGCGGGAGTGGGGGTGACATTCAGTACTTC. Translation gives CASSRTSGSGGDIQYF.